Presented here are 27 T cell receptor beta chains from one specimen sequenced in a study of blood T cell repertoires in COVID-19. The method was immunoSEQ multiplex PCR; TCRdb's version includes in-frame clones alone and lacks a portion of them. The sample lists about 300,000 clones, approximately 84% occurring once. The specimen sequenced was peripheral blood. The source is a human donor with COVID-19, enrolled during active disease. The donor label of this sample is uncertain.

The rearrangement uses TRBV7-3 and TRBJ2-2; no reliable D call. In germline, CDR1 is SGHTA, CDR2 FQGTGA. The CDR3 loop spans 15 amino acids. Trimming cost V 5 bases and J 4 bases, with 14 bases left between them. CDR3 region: CASSPRVSGTGELFF. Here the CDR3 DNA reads TGTGCCAGCAGCCCACGGGTCTCGGGCACCGGGGAGCTGTTTTTT. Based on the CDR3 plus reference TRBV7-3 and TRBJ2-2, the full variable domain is GAGVSQTPSNKVTEKGKYVELRCDPISGHTALYWYRQSLGQGPEFLIYFQGTGAADDSGLPNDRFFAVRPEGSVSTLKIQRTERGDSAVYLCASSPRVSGTGELFFGEGSRLTVL.

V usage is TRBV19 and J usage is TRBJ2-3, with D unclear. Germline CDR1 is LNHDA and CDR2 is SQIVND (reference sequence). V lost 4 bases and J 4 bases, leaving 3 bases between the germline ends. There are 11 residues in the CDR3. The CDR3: CASSNSDTQYF. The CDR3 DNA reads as TGTGCCAGTAGTAACTCAGATACGCAGTATTTT.

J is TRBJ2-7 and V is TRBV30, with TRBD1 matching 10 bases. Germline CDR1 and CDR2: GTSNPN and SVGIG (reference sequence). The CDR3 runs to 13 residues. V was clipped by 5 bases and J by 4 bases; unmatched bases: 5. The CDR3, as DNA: TGTGCCTGGGACAGGGGGCGATCGTACGAGCAGTACTTC. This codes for CAWDRGRSYEQYF.

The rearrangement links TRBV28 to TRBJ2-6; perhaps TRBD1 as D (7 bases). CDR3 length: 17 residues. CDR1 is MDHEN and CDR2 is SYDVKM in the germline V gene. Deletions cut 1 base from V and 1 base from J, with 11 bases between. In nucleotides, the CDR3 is TGTGCCAGCAGTTTATCAGCAGGGGGGTCTGGGGCCAACGTCCTGACTTTC. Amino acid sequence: CASSLSAGGSGANVLTF.

DNA of the CDR3: TGTGCCAGCCCAGCCGGAGGGGCCTACGAGCAGTACTTC. Translated: CASPAGGAYEQYF. The chain carries TRBV6-5 and TRBJ2-7; possibly TRBD2 for D (6 bases). This CDR3 spans 13 amino acids. In germline, CDR1 is MNHEY, CDR2 SVGAGI. V lost 8 bases to trimming and J lost 2 bases, with 13 bases between them.

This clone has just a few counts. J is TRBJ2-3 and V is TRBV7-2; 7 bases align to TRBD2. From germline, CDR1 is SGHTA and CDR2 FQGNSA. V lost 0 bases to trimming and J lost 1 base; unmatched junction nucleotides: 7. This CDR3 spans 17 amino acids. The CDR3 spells CASSLARGRAGTDTQYF. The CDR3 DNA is TGTGCCAGCAGCTTAGCGCGTGGGAGGGCGGGCACAGATACGCAGTATTTT. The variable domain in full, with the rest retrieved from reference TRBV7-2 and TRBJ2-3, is GAGVSQSPSNKVTEKGKDVELRCDPISGHTALYWYRQSLGQGLEFLIYFQGNSAPDKSGLPSDRFSAERTGGSVSTLTIQRTQQEDSAVYLCASSLARGRAGTDTQYFGPGTRLTVL.

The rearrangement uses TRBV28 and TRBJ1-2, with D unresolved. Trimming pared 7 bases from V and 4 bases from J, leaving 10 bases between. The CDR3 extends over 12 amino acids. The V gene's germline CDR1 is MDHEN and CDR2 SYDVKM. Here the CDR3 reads CASIDTSYGYTF. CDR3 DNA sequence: TGTGCCAGCATCGACACCTCCTATGGCTACACCTTC.

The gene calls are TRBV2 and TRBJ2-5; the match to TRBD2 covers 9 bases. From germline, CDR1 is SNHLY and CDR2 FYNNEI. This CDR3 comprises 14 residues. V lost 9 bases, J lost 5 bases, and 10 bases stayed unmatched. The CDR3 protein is CASLQAGGMETQYF. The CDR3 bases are TGTGCCAGTTTACAAGCGGGAGGTATGGAGACCCAGTACTTC. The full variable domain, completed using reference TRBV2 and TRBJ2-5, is EPEVTQTPSHQVTQMGQEVILRCVPISNHLYFYWYRQILGQKVEFLVSFYNNEISEKSEIFDDQFSVERPDGSNFTLKIRSTKLEDSAMYFCASLQAGGMETQYFGPGTRLLVL.

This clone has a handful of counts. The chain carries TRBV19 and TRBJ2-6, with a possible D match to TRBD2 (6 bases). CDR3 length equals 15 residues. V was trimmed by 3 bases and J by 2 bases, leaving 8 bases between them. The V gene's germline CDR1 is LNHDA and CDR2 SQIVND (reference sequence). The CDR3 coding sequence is TGTGCCAGTAGTATTTGGGGGGCTGGGGCCAACGTCCTGACTTTC. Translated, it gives CASSIWGAGANVLTF.

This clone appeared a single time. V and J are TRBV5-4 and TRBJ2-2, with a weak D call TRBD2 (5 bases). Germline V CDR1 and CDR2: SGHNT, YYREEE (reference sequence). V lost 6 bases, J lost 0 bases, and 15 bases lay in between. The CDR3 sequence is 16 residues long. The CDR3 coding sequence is TGTGCCAGCACCCGAGGGATAGCGACGAACACCGGGGAGCTGTTTTTT. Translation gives CASTRGIATNTGELFF.

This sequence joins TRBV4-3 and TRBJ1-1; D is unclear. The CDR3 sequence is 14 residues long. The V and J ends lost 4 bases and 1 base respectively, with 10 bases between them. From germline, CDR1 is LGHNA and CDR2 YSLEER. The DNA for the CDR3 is TGCGCCAGCAGCCGATTACTTCGGAACACTGAAGCTTTCTTT. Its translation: CASSRLLRNTEAFF.

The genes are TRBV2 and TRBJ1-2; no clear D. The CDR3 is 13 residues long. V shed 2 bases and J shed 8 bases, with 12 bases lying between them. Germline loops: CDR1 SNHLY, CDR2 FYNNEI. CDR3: CASSERRIEGYTF. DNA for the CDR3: TGTGCCAGCAGTGAAAGGCGGATAGAGGGCTACACCTTC.

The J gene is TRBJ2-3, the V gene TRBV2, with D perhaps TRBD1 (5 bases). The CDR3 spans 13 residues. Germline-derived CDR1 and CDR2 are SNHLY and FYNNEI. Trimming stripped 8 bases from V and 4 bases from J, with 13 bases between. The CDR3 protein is CASSLGEPDTQYF. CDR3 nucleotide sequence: TGTGCCAGCTCCTTAGGGGAACCAGATACGCAGTATTTT.

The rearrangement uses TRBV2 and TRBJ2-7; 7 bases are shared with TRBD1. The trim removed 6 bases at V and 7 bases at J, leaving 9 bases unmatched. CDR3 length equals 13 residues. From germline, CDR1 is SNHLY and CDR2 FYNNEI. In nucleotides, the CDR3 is TGTGCCAGCAGGGCTACGACAGGGAAGGAGCAGTACTTC. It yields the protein CASRATTGKEQYF.

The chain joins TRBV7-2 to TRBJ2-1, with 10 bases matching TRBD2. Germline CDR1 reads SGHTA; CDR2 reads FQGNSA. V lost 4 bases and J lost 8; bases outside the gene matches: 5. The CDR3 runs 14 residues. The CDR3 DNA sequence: TGTGCCAGCAGCTCCCTAGCGGGAGTCGATGAGCAGTTCTTC. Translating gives CASSSLAGVDEQFF.

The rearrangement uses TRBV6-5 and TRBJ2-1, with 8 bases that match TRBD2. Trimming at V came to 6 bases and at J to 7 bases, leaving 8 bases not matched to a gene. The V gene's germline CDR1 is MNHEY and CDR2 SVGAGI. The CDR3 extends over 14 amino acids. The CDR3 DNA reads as TGTGCCAGCAGCCTCGGACTAGCAGGAAATGAGCAGTTCTTC. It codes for CASSLGLAGNEQFF.

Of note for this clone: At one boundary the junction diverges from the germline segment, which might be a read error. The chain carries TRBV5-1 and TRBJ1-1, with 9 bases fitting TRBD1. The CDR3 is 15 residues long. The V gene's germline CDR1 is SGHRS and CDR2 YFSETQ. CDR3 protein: CASSLGDRVNTEAFF. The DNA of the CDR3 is TGCGCCAGCAGTTTGGGGGACAGGGTGAACACTGAAGCTTTCTTT. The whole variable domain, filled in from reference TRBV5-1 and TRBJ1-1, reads KAGVTQTPRYLIKTRGQQVTLSCSPISGHRSVSWYQQTPGQGLQFLFEYFSETQRNKGNFPGRFSGRQFSNSRSEMNVSTLELGDSALYLCASSLGDRVNTEAFFGQGTRLTVV.

CDR3 bases: TGTGCCAGCAGTTCAATCGGACAGGACGATCAGCCCCAGCATTTT. Translation gives CASSSIGQDDQPQHF. The rearrangement uses TRBV9 and TRBJ1-5, with TRBD1 matching 7 bases. After removal of 5 bases from V and 5 bases from J, the junction contained 10 bases not matched to a gene. Germline V CDR1 and CDR2: SGDLS, YYNGEE. The CDR3 runs to 15 residues.

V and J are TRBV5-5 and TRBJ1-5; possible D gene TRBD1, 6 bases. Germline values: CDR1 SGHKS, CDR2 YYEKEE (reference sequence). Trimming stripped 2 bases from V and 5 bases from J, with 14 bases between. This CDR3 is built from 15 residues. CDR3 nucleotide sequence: TGTGCCAGCAGCTTTACCAACAGGGCGGATCAGCCCCAGCATTTT. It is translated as CASSFTNRADQPQHF.

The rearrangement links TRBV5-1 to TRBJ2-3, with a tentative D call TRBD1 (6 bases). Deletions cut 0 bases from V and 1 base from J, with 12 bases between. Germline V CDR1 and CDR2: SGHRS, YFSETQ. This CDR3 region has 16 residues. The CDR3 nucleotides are TGCGCCAGCAGCTTGGACCGGACAGTCGGCACAGATACGCAGTATTTT. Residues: CASSLDRTVGTDTQYF.

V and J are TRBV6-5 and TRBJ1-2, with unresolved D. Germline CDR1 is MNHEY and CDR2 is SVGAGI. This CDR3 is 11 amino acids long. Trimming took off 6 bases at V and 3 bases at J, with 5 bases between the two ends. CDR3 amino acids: CASSEDYGYTF. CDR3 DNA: TGTGCCAGCAGCGAGGACTATGGCTACACCTTC.

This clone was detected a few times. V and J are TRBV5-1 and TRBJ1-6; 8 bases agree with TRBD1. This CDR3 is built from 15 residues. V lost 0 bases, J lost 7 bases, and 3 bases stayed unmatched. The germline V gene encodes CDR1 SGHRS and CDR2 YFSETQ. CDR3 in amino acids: CASSLEGTGNSPLHF. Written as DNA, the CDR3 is TGCGCCAGCAGCTTGGAAGGGACAGGCAATTCACCCCTCCACTTT.

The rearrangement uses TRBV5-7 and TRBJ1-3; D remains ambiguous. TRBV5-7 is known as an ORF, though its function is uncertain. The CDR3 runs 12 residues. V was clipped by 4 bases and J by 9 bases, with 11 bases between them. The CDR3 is CASSSPRGTIYF. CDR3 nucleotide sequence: TGTGCCAGCAGCAGCCCAAGAGGCACCATATATTTT.

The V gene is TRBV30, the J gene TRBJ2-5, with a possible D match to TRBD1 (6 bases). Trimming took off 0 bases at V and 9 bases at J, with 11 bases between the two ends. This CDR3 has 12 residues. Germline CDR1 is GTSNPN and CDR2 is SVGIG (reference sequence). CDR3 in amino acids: CAWSVRRGSQYF. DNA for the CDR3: TGTGCCTGGAGTGTTCGCAGGGGTTCCCAGTACTTC.

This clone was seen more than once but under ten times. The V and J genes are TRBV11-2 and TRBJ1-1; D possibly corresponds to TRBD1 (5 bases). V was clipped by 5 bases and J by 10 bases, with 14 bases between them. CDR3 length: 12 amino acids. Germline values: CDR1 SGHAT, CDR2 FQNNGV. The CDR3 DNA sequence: TGTGCCAGCAGCGCTCTCTTCGGGGGAGCTTTCTTT. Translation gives CASSALFGGAFF.

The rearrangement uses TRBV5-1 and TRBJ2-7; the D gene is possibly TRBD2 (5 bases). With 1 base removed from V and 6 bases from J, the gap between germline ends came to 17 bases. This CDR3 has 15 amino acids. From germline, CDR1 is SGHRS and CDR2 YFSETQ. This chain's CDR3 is CASSLLAGIMSEQYF. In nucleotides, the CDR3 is TGCGCCAGCAGCTTGTTGGCGGGCATCATGAGCGAGCAGTACTTC.

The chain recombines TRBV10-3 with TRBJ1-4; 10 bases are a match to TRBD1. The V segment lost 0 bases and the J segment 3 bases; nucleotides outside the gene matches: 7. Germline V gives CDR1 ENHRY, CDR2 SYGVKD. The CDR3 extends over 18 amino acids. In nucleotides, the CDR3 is TGTGCCATCAGTGAGTCACGACAGGGGGCGCTACCTAATGAAAAACTGTTTTTT. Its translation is CAISESRQGALPNEKLFF.